The T cell receptor beta chain described here comes from a study of OX40 agonist ivuxolimab in advanced cancers. The table came from immunoSEQ multiplex PCR; TCRdb's copy has only in-frame clones and leaves some out. This sample carries about 85,000 clones, around 80% of them seen once, and the ten largest clones take 5.5% to 7%. This clone was observed a single time. What it recognizes is unknown. Drawing of blood for sampling happened at baseline, at cycle 4 day 1, and at cycle 7 day 1. Germline V CDR1 and CDR2: SGHRS, YFSETQ. Deletions cut 4 bases from V and 4 bases from J, with 15 bases between. The CDR3 has 16 amino acids. General study points: Dosing at 0.1 to 3.0 mg/kg was accompanied by clonal expansion of CD4+ and CD8+ blood T cells by week 6.

The J gene is TRBJ2-6, the V gene TRBV5-1, with D perhaps matching TRBD1 or TRBD2 (6 bases each). The clonotype originates from an adult with an advanced solid tumor such as melanoma, head and neck, liver or kidney cancer. The sample consisted of CD4+ or CD8+ T cells sorted from blood, taken in a trial of the OX40 agonist ivuxolimab. CDR3 in DNA: TGCGCCAGCAGCCACACCCAGGGGAGGGGGGCCAACGTCCTGACTTTC. It encodes CASSHTQGRGANVLTF. Drawing the rest from reference TRBV5-1 and TRBJ2-6, the complete variable domain is KAGVTQTPRYLIKTRGQQVTLSCSPISGHRSVSWYQQTPGQGLQFLFEYFSETQRNKGNFPGRFSGRQFSNSRSEMNVSTLELGDSALYLCASSHTQGRGANVLTFGAGSRLTVL.